This TCR beta chain was sequenced during a study of T cells in Graves' hyperthyroidism and ophthalmopathy (dated by TCRdb to between 2019 and 2020). For the wider study: Peripheral blood samples were taken at initial diagnosis, before any treatment was given. The paper describes TCR Vbeta CDR3 sequencing of 120 to 150 peripheral blood samples, made up of 43 ophthalmopathy patients, more than 70 hyperthyroidism patients and 17 progressor patients. In addition, the study compared T-cell repertoires in thyroid tissue and in blood from five or six Graves' hyperthyroidism patients. Following sampling, methimazole starting at 30 mg daily was given to hyperthyroidism patients, and high-dose intravenous methylprednisolone was given to ophthalmopathy patients. To identify TCR V-J signatures that set the groups apart, the researchers used a discovery cohort of 100 patients, made up of 40 to 45 with Graves' ophthalmopathy and 55 to 65 with stable Graves' hyperthyroidism. Whether ophthalmopathy could be predicted prospectively was tested in an independent validation cohort made up of 18 to 20 hyperthyroidism patients plus 17 patients who later progressed to ophthalmopathy. The 100 or so discovery patients were divided at random into training and test sets in a 7:3 ratio. Overall study results and their limits: During validation, the model predicted progression to ophthalmopathy a median of approximately 7 months ahead of onset, with more than 60% sensitivity and 72.22% specificity. No statistical method was used to fix the sample size in advance, and group allocation was not hidden from the investigators. Most expanded thyroid clonotypes (frequency above 0.001) were also found in blood, which suggests that blood repertoires may mirror thyroid immune responses. Ophthalmopathy was separated from stable hyperthyroidism by a 13 V-J signature model, with about 86% sensitivity and about 81% specificity obtained in cross-validation and 80%/75% obtained in testing.

The TCR beta CDR3 regions were amplified from the RNA transcripts. For the first round of RT-PCR on the TCR CDR3, the HTBI primer set was used together with the Qiagen OneStep RT-PCR kit. The libraries were constructed in a second round of multiplex PCR and then size-selected and purified. Libraries were sequenced paired-end with 100 bp reads on an Illumina HiSeq2000. Turning to the authors' computational methods: SOAPnuke was used to process the raw data, throwing out any read that contained adapters or uncalled bases, had a mean Phred below 15, or lacked an exact constant-primer or identifier match. COPE v1.2.5 was used to merge the high-quality paired reads, and each unique nucleotide sequence was defined as a clonotype. Clonotypes were aligned to IMGT TRBV, TRBD and TRBJ reference segments using MiTCR v1.1. The analysis included only V-J combinations with a frequency above 0.0001, which together covered 99.2% of the repertoires. A TCS score was defined as the ratio of F50 (clonal expansion) to E x V (chaos), with BLOSUM62-based TCRdist applied between CDR3 peptides within each V-J. Welch's t-statistics and random forest reduced around 550 V-J features to 10 to 15, which were used in a naive Bayes classifier (R e1071). The public reads were run again by TCRdb, first through fastp at Q25 and then through MiXCR, and only productive beta chains were kept. A single entry per CDR3 protein holds the most common genes and DNA from its merged rows. Clone size and V and J calls follow TCRdb, not the original study. Counted in this sample were approximately 480,000 distinct CDR3 sequences; around 21% of them appeared once. The leading ten clones occupy 26% of the sample.

Stable Graves' hyperthyroidism was defined as no progression to ophthalmopathy during 18 months of follow-up. Hyperthyroidism patients were aged 18 to 65 years and newly diagnosed, with disease duration of less than 2 months. Any patient with an uncontrolled infection, another autoimmune disease, pregnancy or lactation was excluded. Clinical symptoms, serum thyroxine and TRAb, thyroid ultrasound, and orbital computed tomography formed the basis for the diagnoses. PBMCs were isolated from more than 9 ml of fresh peripheral blood by Ficoll-Paque density gradient centrifugation. Total RNA was extracted using Trizol reagent, and RNA quality was assessed on an Agilent 2100 Bioanalyzer. The germline V gene yields MDHEN for CDR1 and SYDVKM for CDR2. V loses 5 bases, J loses 8 bases, and the germline ends lie 15 bases apart. The cysteine opens and the phenylalanine closes a CDR3 of 13 amino acids. The only DNA kept is the CDR3, 39 bases in frame from the first base.

About this clonotype itself: Which antigen it targets is not known. No much larger clonotype is one base removed from it; base qualities were not supplied.

The sample was blood. This TCR was recovered from a man aged 18 to 29 with Graves' hyperthyroidism. Rearrangement joined TRBV28 to TRBJ1-2; a tentative D match to TRBD1 spans 5 bases. The CDR3 sequence is CASSPGPVVGYTF. The DNA sequence follows: TGTGCCAGCAGTCCAGGGCCCGTCGTGGGCTACACCTTC.